Below, 22 T cell receptor beta chains from the same sample are listed, as sequenced in a study of blood T cell repertoires in COVID-19. Sequencing was performed with immunoSEQ multiplex PCR; in TCRdb, only in-frame clones are kept and a portion is missing. This sample has about 58,000 clones, with about 90% found just once. The sample was peripheral blood. The receptors derive from a man aged 55 to 69 with active COVID-19.

CDR3 DNA: TGCAGCGTTGAGGTGGGCAGGGGATCAACTAATGAAAAACTGTTTTTT. Protein: CSVEVGRGSTNEKLFF. V usage is TRBV29-1 and J usage is TRBJ1-4; perhaps TRBD1 as D (6 bases). The germline CDR1 and CDR2 sequences are SQVTM and ANQGSEA. The length of the CDR3 is 16 residues. V was trimmed by 3 bases and J by 0 bases, leaving 14 bases between them. The complete variable domain, with remaining parts taken from reference TRBV29-1 and TRBJ1-4, reads SAVISQKPSRDICQRGTSLTIQCQVDSQVTMMFWYRQQPGQSLTLIATANQGSEATYESGFVIDKFPISRPNLTFSTLTVSNMSPEDSSIYLCSVEVGRGSTNEKLFFGSGTQLSVL.

The J gene is TRBJ2-7, the V gene TRBV5-1; no clear D. The CDR3 consists of 13 residues. Germline loops: CDR1 SGHRS, CDR2 YFSETQ. V lost 0 bases to trimming and J lost 3 bases, with 7 bases between them. The CDR3 here is CASSLAKHYEQYF. The CDR3 DNA sequence: TGCGCCAGCAGCTTGGCCAAGCACTACGAGCAGTACTTC.

The gene calls are TRBV28 and TRBJ2-3; 9 positions match TRBD2. Trimming at V came to 6 bases and at J to 3 bases, leaving 7 bases not matched to a gene. Per the germline V gene, CDR1 is MDHEN and CDR2 is SYDVKM. The CDR3 consists of 15 residues. The CDR3 sequence: CASRLRGGGTDTQYF. CDR3 sequence (DNA): TGTGCCAGCAGACTACGCGGGGGGGGGACAGATACGCAGTATTTT. Together with reference TRBV28 and TRBJ2-3, the CDR3 gives the full variable domain: DVKVTQSSRYLVKRTGEKVFLECVQDMDHENMFWYRQDPGLGLRLIYFSYDVKMKEKGDIPEGYSVSREKKERFSLILESASTNQTSMYLCASRLRGGGTDTQYFGPGTRLTVL.

The rearrangement links TRBV29-1 to TRBJ2-5, with D possibly being TRBD2 (5 bases). The germline V and J ends were trimmed by 8 bases and 5 bases, with 15 bases remaining between them. The germline gives CDR1 SQVTM, CDR2 ANQGSEA. The CDR3 length is 12 residues. This CDR3 reads CSLGWGVETQYF. CDR3 sequence (DNA): TGCAGCCTCGGCTGGGGAGTGGAGACCCAGTACTTC.

The chain carries TRBV15 and TRBJ2-7, with TRBD1 matching over 7 bases. Per the germline V gene, CDR1 is LNHNV and CDR2 is YYDKDF (reference sequence). CDR3 size: 14 residues. The V gene end was trimmed by 5 bases and the J gene end by 3 bases; junction bases not matched to a gene: 7. CDR3 nucleotides: TGTGCCACCAGCTTCCCGGGACAGAGCTACGAGCAGTACTTC. The encoded protein is CATSFPGQSYEQYF.

The rearrangement uses TRBV4-1 and TRBJ2-5, with 8 nucleotides matching TRBD1. The V and J ends lost 2 bases and 5 bases, in that order; junction bases with no gene match: 7. The CDR3 extends over 15 amino acids. CDR1 and CDR2 from the germline V gene are MGHRA and YSYEKL. CDR3 region: CASSQSTGGRETQYF. The CDR3 DNA reads as TGCGCCAGCAGCCAAAGCACAGGGGGAAGGGAGACCCAGTACTTC.

The genes are TRBV4-2 and TRBJ2-3; maybe TRBD1 (5 bases). Looked up from germline, CDR1 is LGHNA and CDR2 is YNFKEQ. V lost 3 bases and J 0 bases, leaving 19 bases between the germline ends. The CDR3 spans 18 residues. DNA of the CDR3: TGTGCCAGCAGCCACTCTATAGGGGATCTTGGCAGCACAGATACGCAGTATTTT. Protein product: CASSHSIGDLGSTDTQYF.

The chain is built from TRBV3-1 (or the pseudogene TRBV3-2) and TRBJ2-7; 7 bases match TRBD2. Germline trimming cut 4 bases from V and 4 bases from J; bases unmatched to any gene: 4. The CDR3 is 13 amino acids. CDR1 LGHDT and CDR2 YNNKEL come from the germline V gene (reference sequence). The CDR3 protein is CASSRGRQYEQYF. In DNA form, the CDR3 reads TGTGCCAGCAGCCGCGGGAGACAATACGAGCAGTACTTC.

The chain joins TRBV3-1 (or the pseudogene TRBV3-2) to TRBJ2-7, with TRBD2 matching 12 bases. Trimming removed 1 base from V and 0 bases from J; junction bases left unmatched: 7. Germline-derived CDR1 and CDR2 are LGHDT and YNNKEL (reference sequence). The CDR3 runs to 18 residues. The CDR3 region has the DNA TGTGCCAGCAGCCAAGCCCTCGGGACTAGCGGGTTCTCCTACGAGCAGTACTTC. It translates to CASSQALGTSGFSYEQYF.

Turning to this clone: The germline gene is not matched at one end of the junction; a read error may be the cause. The rearrangement joins TRBV7-8 to TRBJ2-4; TRBD2 agrees at 7 bases. CDR1 SGHVS and CDR2 FQNEAQ come from the germline V gene. This CDR3 is built from 12 residues. The CDR3: CASSPPTSSVVF. The CDR3 DNA reads as TGTGCCAGCAGCCCTCCGACTAGCTCGGTGGTCTTC. Full variable domain (rest looked up from reference TRBV7-8 and TRBJ2-4): GAGVSQSPRYKVAKRGQDVALRCDPISGHVSLFWYQQALGQGPEFLTYFQNEAQLDKSGLPSDRFFAERPEGSVSTLKIQRTQQEDSAVYLCASSPPTSSVVFGAGTRLSVL.

This rearrangement joins TRBV4-2 to TRBJ1-1, with D perhaps TRBD1 (6 bases). Germline assignment: CDR1 LGHNA and CDR2 YNFKEQ. This CDR3 contains 13 residues. V dropped 0 bases and J dropped 8 bases, with 10 bases sitting between them. CDR3 nucleotides: TGTGCCAGCAGCCAAGAACAGGGACAAGAAGCTTTCTTT. It codes for CASSQEQGQEAFF.

This clone has a single count. The sample holds other DNA sequences that translate to the same CDR3. This chain links TRBV30 with TRBJ2-7; D call uncertain. Trimming removed 0 bases from V and 3 bases from J, with 6 bases in between. Germline CDR1 GTSNPN, CDR2 SVGIG (reference sequence). The CDR3 loop spans 12 amino acids. CDR3 in DNA: TGTGCCTGGAGTGTATTGAGCTACGAGCAGTACTTC. It specifies CAWSVLSYEQYF.

The chain links TRBV6-5 to TRBJ2-7; unclear D gene. CDR3 length: 14 residues. V lost 5 bases, J lost 2 bases, and 13 bases lay in between. Per germline, CDR1 MNHEY and CDR2 SVGAGI. The CDR3 spells CASSKLREPYEQYF. CDR3 bases: TGTGCCAGCAGTAAACTACGCGAACCCTACGAGCAGTACTTC.

The chain uses TRBV10-3 and TRBJ1-2, with 7 positions matching TRBD1. CDR1 is ENHRY, CDR2 SYGVKD, per germline. After removal of 1 base from V and 8 bases from J, the junction contained 7 bases not matched to a gene. The CDR3 has 14 residues. CDR3 protein: CAISEWQGVGGYTF. The CDR3 DNA is TGTGCCATCAGTGAGTGGCAGGGGGTAGGCGGCTACACCTTC.

The J gene is TRBJ2-1, the V gene TRBV7-3; TRBD1 aligns across 8 bases. V gave up 2 bases and J gave up 7 bases; unmatched junction bases: 4. The germline V gene encodes CDR1 SGHTA and CDR2 FQGTGA. This CDR3 has 14 amino acids. CDR3 coding DNA: TGTGCCAGCAGCTTATCAGGGGGCACGAATGAGCAGTTCTTC. Translation: CASSLSGGTNEQFF. Variable domain in full (rest from reference TRBV7-3 and TRBJ2-1): GAGVSQTPSNKVTEKGKYVELRCDPISGHTALYWYRQSLGQGPEFLIYFQGTGAADDSGLPNDRFFAVRPEGSVSTLKIQRTERGDSAVYLCASSLSGGTNEQFFGPGTRLTVL.

The CDR3 nucleotides read TGTGCCAGCAGCTTAGCGGGAGGGGAATACAATGAGCAGTTCTTC. Translating gives CASSLAGGEYNEQFF. The chain couples TRBV7-3 to TRBJ2-1, with 9 bases matching TRBD2. The CDR3 totals 15 residues. Unmatched junction bases numbered 3, after V lost 2 bases and J lost 4 bases. Germline CDR1 SGHTA, CDR2 FQGTGA.

The J gene is TRBJ2-2, the V gene TRBV7-2; a possible D gene is TRBD2 (5 bases). The germline V and J ends were trimmed by 2 bases and 6 bases, with 7 bases remaining between them. CDR3 length: 13 amino acids. From germline, CDR1 is SGHTA and CDR2 FQGNSA. The DNA of the CDR3 is TGTGCCAGCAGCTTACGGGATGCCGGGGAGCTGTTTTTT. Amino acids: CASSLRDAGELFF.

This rearrangement joins TRBV5-4 to TRBJ2-1, with 11 bases fitting TRBD2. With 4 bases clipped from V and 7 bases from J, the junction kept 10 bases outside the gene matches. Germline lookup yields CDR1 SGHNT and CDR2 YYREEE (reference sequence). CDR3 length: 16 amino acids. The chain's CDR3 is CASSGKTSGSGNEQFF. CDR3 in DNA: TGTGCCAGCAGCGGGAAAACTAGCGGGAGTGGGAATGAGCAGTTCTTC.

V usage is TRBV27 and J usage is TRBJ2-1; 9 bases match TRBD2. This CDR3 contains 16 residues. Trimming removed 3 bases from V and 8 bases from J; junction bases left unmatched: 11. Looked up from germline, CDR1 is MNHEY and CDR2 is SMNVEV (reference sequence). The CDR3, as DNA: TGTGCCAGCAGTTTCTTAGCGGGAGAGTCGTTTTATGAGCAGTTCTTC. This gives the protein CASSFLAGESFYEQFF.

The rearrangement uses TRBV7-3 and TRBJ2-3; 9 bases map to TRBD1. The germline CDR1 and CDR2 sequences are SGHTA and FQGTGA. The CDR3 is 19 residues long. V was pared by 2 bases and J by 0 bases, with 12 bases of the junction left unmatched. The CDR3 DNA is TGTGCCAGCAGCTTATCCGGGACAGGGCTTGGGGATAGCACAGATACGCAGTATTTT. This translates into CASSLSGTGLGDSTDTQYF.

This clone was seen once. V usage is TRBV30 and J usage is TRBJ2-5; D perhaps matches TRBD2 (6 bases). This CDR3 comprises 15 residues. CDR1 and CDR2 (germline): GTSNPN, SVGIG (reference sequence). The V gene lost 0 bases and the J gene lost 2 bases, with 13 bases spanning the gap. DNA for the CDR3: TGTGCCTGGAGTGTACGGAGGGGACCACAAGAGACCCAGTACTTC. Translation: CAWSVRRGPQETQYF.

This chain joins TRBV7-2 and TRBJ2-7; D gene ambiguous. V lost 4 bases and J 0 bases, leaving 22 bases between the germline ends. CDR1 is SGHTA, CDR2 FQGNSA, per germline. The CDR3 contains 18 residues. The CDR3 DNA reads TGTGCCAGCAGCTCTCTCCCCAAGCTAGGCCCAATCTCCTACGAGCAGTACTTC. Amino acid sequence: CASSSLPKLGPISYEQYF.